What follows are 18 T cell receptor beta chains derived from one specimen sequenced in a study of blood T cell repertoires in COVID-19. Clones were sequenced by immunoSEQ multiplex PCR, and TCRdb holds only the in-frame ones, with some missing. The sample records 310,000 or so clones, roughly 86% being singletons. Sequencing was done on a sample of peripheral blood. The receptors shown here come from a woman in her forties or fifties with acute or convalescent COVID-19.

The chain combines TRBV7-3 with TRBJ2-3, with D maybe TRBD1 (6 bases). The ends were cut back, 7 bases at V and 4 bases at J, with 18 bases in the middle. The CDR3 is 15 amino acids. Per the germline V gene, CDR1 is SGHTA and CDR2 is FQGTGA. This CDR3 is CASTKTGSRADTQYF. CDR3 nucleotide sequence: TGTGCCAGCACCAAGACAGGAAGTCGGGCAGATACGCAGTATTTT.

The CDR3 bases are TGCAGTGCTAGTGTGCTAGCGGGCAATGAGCAGTTCTTC. This sequence encodes CSASVLAGNEQFF. J is TRBJ2-1 and V is TRBV20-1, with 8 bases fitting TRBD2. Trimming took 3 bases from V and 6 from J; bases not matched to a gene: 4. The germline V gene has CDR1 DFQATT and CDR2 SNEGSKA (reference sequence). CDR3 size: 13 residues.

This chain links TRBV11-2 with TRBJ2-7; 8 nucleotides match TRBD2. V gave up 0 bases and J gave up 5 bases; unmatched junction bases: 6. The CDR3 is made up of 15 amino acids. The germline CDR1 and CDR2 sequences are SGHAT and FQNNGV. CDR3 sequence (DNA): TGTGCCAGCAGCTTAGAATTAGCGGGGATGGACGAGCAGTACTTC. This encodes CASSLELAGMDEQYF.

This clone was observed once. The CDR3 nucleotides are TGTGCCAGCAGCTTCGGTGGGGCATCGTACGAGCAGTACTTC. Protein: CASSFGGASYEQYF. The chain is built from TRBV7-3 and TRBJ2-7; possibly TRBD1 for D (5 bases). Trimming took off 3 bases at V and 4 bases at J, with 13 bases between the two ends. The CDR3 sequence is 14 residues long. From germline, CDR1 is SGHTA and CDR2 FQGTGA. The variable domain in full, completed from reference TRBV7-3 and TRBJ2-7, reads GAGVSQTPSNKVTEKGKYVELRCDPISGHTALYWYRQSLGQGPEFLIYFQGTGAADDSGLPNDRFFAVRPEGSVSTLKIQRTERGDSAVYLCASSFGGASYEQYFGPGTRLTVT.

The J gene is TRBJ2-5, the V gene TRBV29-1; 10 bases are a match to TRBD1. With V trimmed by 7 bases and J by 5 bases, 7 bases remained unmatched. Germline values: CDR1 SQVTM, CDR2 ANQGSEA. This CDR3 has 13 amino acids. The CDR3 here is CSANEDRGETQYF. The CDR3 region has the DNA TGCAGCGCTAACGAGGACAGGGGGGAGACCCAGTACTTC.

This clone appeared once. The chain carries TRBV5-3 and TRBJ2-1; weak D call: TRBD2 (6 bases). TRBV5-3 is an ORF for which the function is uncertain. The CDR3 loop spans 19 amino acids. V lost 4 bases and J lost 0, with 23 bases in between. Here the CDR3 reads CARSPIGTPEPSSYNEQFF. The CDR3 DNA follows: TGTGCCAGAAGCCCAATCGGGACTCCCGAACCTAGCTCCTACAATGAGCAGTTCTTC.

V is TRBV6-1 and J is TRBJ2-7; perhaps TRBD2 as D (5 bases). This CDR3 spans 16 amino acids. CDR1 and CDR2 from the germline V gene are MNHNS and SASEGT. Trimming took off 2 bases at V and 0 bases at J, with 14 bases between the two ends. The CDR3 DNA sequence: TGTGCCAGCAGTGAACCCGCGGGCGGCCGCTCCTACGAGCAGTACTTC. Translated, it gives CASSEPAGGRSYEQYF.

The rearrangement uses TRBV27 and TRBJ2-2; TRBD2 is a possible D gene (5 bases). CDR3 length equals 14 residues. Germline V gives CDR1 MNHEY, CDR2 SMNVEV (reference sequence). V lost 5 bases and J 2 bases, leaving 9 bases between the germline ends. The DNA for the CDR3 is TGTGCCAGCAGTGGACTGCCAAACACCGGGGAGCTGTTTTTT. This translates into CASSGLPNTGELFF.

The CDR3 sequence is CASSWSGRAYEQYF. Here the CDR3 DNA reads TGTGCCAGCAGCTGGAGCGGGAGGGCCTACGAGCAGTACTTC. V gene TRBV5-4 combines with J gene TRBJ2-7; 10 nucleotides match TRBD2. This CDR3 spans 14 amino acids. The V segment lost 3 bases and the J segment 2 bases; nucleotides outside the gene matches: 2. Per germline, CDR1 SGHNT and CDR2 YYREEE (reference sequence).

This chain connects TRBV6-5 to TRBJ2-2; D is unresolved. Deletions cut 7 bases from V and 1 base from J, with 13 bases between. CDR3 size: 15 residues. Germline-derived CDR1 and CDR2 are MNHEY and SVGAGI. CDR3 in amino acids: CASTPERLNTGELFF. In DNA, the CDR3 is TGTGCCAGCACTCCGGAACGACTGAACACCGGGGAGCTGTTTTTT.

The chain employs TRBV24-1 and TRBJ1-3; 7 bases match TRBD1. V was clipped by 4 bases and J by 4 bases; unmatched bases: 6. The germline V gene encodes CDR1 KGHDR and CDR2 SFDVKD. CDR3 length equals 15 residues. CDR3: CATSDPGDRGNTIYF. In DNA form, the CDR3 reads TGTGCCACCAGTGACCCCGGGGACAGAGGAAACACCATATATTTT.

The chain uses TRBV23-1 and TRBJ2-7, with 7 positions matching TRBD2. TRBV23-1 is an open reading frame, and its role is uncertain. J was trimmed by 5 bases and V by 7 bases; bases with no gene match: 11. This CDR3 spans 14 amino acids. CDR3 DNA sequence: TGCGCCAGCATGTCCGGCGGGAGTTGCAACGAGCAGTACTTC. This translates into CASMSGGSCNEQYF.

The CDR3 DNA follows: TGCGCCAGCAGCCAAGTTTCGTCGGGAGGGCGGGGAAACATTCAGTACTTC. It translates to CASSQVSSGGRGNIQYF. This chain uses TRBV4-1 with TRBJ2-4; 8 bases match TRBD2. Unmatched junction bases numbered 11, after V lost 1 base and J lost 6 bases. Per germline, CDR1 MGHRA and CDR2 YSYEKL. The CDR3 has 17 amino acids.

V gene TRBV7-3 combines with J gene TRBJ2-7; 9 bases are a match to TRBD2. Germline lookup yields CDR1 SGHTA and CDR2 FQGTGA. Trimming at V came to 5 bases and at J to 5 bases, leaving 10 bases not matched to a gene. The CDR3 runs 15 residues. The CDR3 DNA is TGTGCCAGCAGCCGGGGACTAGCAACGACAGACGAGCAGTACTTC. Translating it yields CASSRGLATTDEQYF.

The rearrangement joins TRBV2 to TRBJ2-3; a weak D match, TRBD1 (7 bases). The CDR3 consists of 15 residues. Per the germline V gene, CDR1 is SNHLY and CDR2 is FYNNEI. The V end was cut by 6 bases, the J end by 4 bases, with 17 bases between. Here the CDR3 reads CASSTQDREADTQYF. CDR3 nucleotide sequence: TGTGCCAGCAGCACCCAAGACAGGGAGGCAGATACGCAGTATTTT.

CDR3 bases: TGTGCCAGCAGCTTGGCCCTTAACGAGCAGTACTTC. As protein: CASSLALNEQYF. The V call is TRBV5-4, the J call TRBJ2-7, with D unclear. Deletions cut 0 bases from V and 5 bases from J, with 6 bases between. The CDR3 covers 12 residues. CDR1 is SGHNT, CDR2 YYREEE, per germline (reference sequence).

This clone was detected once. J is TRBJ1-4 and V is TRBV9, with 7 positions matching TRBD1. V trimming: 0 bases; J trimming: 12 bases; junction bases outside the gene matches: 8. Germline V CDR1 and CDR2: SGDLS, YYNGEE. This CDR3 comprises 14 residues. CDR3 nucleotide sequence: TGTGCCAGCAGCGTAGAGGACAGGCGATCGGAACTGTTTTTT. This translates into CASSVEDRRSELFF.

CDR3 sequence: CASSAPGLAVQETQYF. DNA of the CDR3: TGTGCCAGCAGTGCTCCGGGACTAGCGGTACAAGAGACCCAGTACTTC. The chain employs TRBV27 and TRBJ2-5; 11 positions match TRBD2. The CDR3 totals 16 residues. V gave up 5 bases and J gave up 2 bases; unmatched junction bases: 7. CDR1 MNHEY and CDR2 SMNVEV come from the germline V gene (reference sequence).